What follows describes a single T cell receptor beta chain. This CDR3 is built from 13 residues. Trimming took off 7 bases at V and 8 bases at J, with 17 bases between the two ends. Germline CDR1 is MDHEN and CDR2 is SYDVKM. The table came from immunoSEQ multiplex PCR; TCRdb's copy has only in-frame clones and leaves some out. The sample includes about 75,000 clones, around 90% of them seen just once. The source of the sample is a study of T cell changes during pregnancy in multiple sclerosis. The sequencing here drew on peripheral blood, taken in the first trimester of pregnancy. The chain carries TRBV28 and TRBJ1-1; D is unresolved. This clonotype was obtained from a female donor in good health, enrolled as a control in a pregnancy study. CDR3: CASISAILGEAFF. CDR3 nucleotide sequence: TGTGCCAGCATCTCGGCCATCCTAGGAGAAGCTTTCTTT.